The 17 T cell receptor beta chains listed next were all sequenced from one sample in a study of shared clonotypes between healthy human individuals (dated by TCRdb to 2020 to 2022). Library preparation used the immunoSEQ multiplex PCR assay. Sourced from immuneACCESS, this table was stored by TCRdb with only in-frame sequences that have V and J called. A share of the clones is absent; for the studies checked, an unresolved V gene accounts for under half, and the remainder has no known explanation. For this sample the table gives roughly 700,000 clones, of which approximately 74% were detected only once. Approximately 1.8% of the sample is taken by the ten largest. The sequenced material came from memory CD4+ T cells sorted from blood. The sample's cell subset or site, from its label and the paper: CD45RA-negative fraction. The receptors shown here come from a woman in her thirties in good health.

V is TRBV18 and J is TRBJ2-7; 9 bases are shared with TRBD2. Germline trimming cut 2 bases from V and 6 bases from J; bases unmatched to any gene: 5. This CDR3 has 14 amino acids. The germline gives CDR1 KGHSH, CDR2 LQKENI. The CDR3 nucleotides read TGTGCCAGCTCACCAGGTAGCGGGAGTCGCGAGCAGTACTTC. Its translation is CASSPGSGSREQYF.

V usage is TRBV10-2 and J usage is TRBJ1-2; D possibly corresponds to TRBD1 (5 bases). This CDR3 is built from 15 residues. Germline V lookup: CDR1 WSHSY, CDR2 SAAADI. Between the trimmed V and J ends, which lost 3 bases and 0 bases, there was a span of 11 bases. This chain's CDR3 is CASSEQALANYGYTF. The CDR3 nucleotides read TGCGCCAGCAGTGAACAGGCACTAGCTAACTATGGCTACACCTTC.

CDR3 bases: TGTGCCAGCAGGGGGATGGCCGGGGCCAACGTCCTGACTTTC. The encoded protein is CASRGMAGANVLTF. The chain carries TRBV28 and TRBJ2-6, with no clear D. CDR3 length: 14 residues. Germline V gene lookup returns CDR1 MDHEN and CDR2 SYDVKM. The V gene lost 6 bases and the J gene lost 4 bases, with 10 bases spanning the gap.

This chain connects TRBV7-9 to TRBJ2-7; 7 nucleotides match TRBD1. The CDR3 contains 14 residues. V shed 6 bases, J shed 0 bases, and the junction held 5 bases outside the gene matches. The germline gives CDR1 SEHNR, CDR2 FQNEAQ (reference sequence). The CDR3 is CASSFQGDSYEQYF. The CDR3 bases are TGTGCCAGCAGTTTCCAGGGGGACTCCTACGAGCAGTACTTC.

This clone was seen just once. The chain links TRBV4-1 to TRBJ2-1; tentative D call: TRBD2 (6 bases). CDR3 size: 18 residues. Looked up from germline, CDR1 is MGHRA and CDR2 is YSYEKL. Deletions cut 2 bases from V and 0 bases from J, with 17 bases between. CDR3 sequence (DNA): TGCGCCAGCAGCCAACCTATACCCCGGAGGGACTCCTACAATGAGCAGTTCTTC. It yields the protein CASSQPIPRRDSYNEQFF.

The V and J genes are TRBV7-9 and TRBJ2-3; D may be TRBD1 (5 bases). This CDR3 has 16 amino acids. Trimming shortened V by 3 bases and J by 2 bases, and 15 bases separated the two germline ends. Germline CDR1 is SEHNR and CDR2 is FQNEAQ (reference sequence). The CDR3 DNA reads TGTGCCAGCAGCTTGTTGGGGCGGCTAAACACAGATACGCAGTATTTT. It codes for CASSLLGRLNTDTQYF. Variable domain in full (rest from reference TRBV7-9 and TRBJ2-3): DTGVSQNPRHKITKRGQNVTFRCDPISEHNRLYWYRQTLGQGPEFLTYFQNEAQLEKSRLLSDRFSAERPKGSFSTLEIQRTEQGDSAMYLCASSLLGRLNTDTQYFGPGTRLTVL.

The rearrangement links TRBV27 to TRBJ2-7; 10 nucleotides match TRBD1. J was trimmed by 5 bases and V by 2 bases; bases with no gene match: 9. The germline V gene has CDR1 MNHEY and CDR2 SMNVEV (reference sequence). The CDR3 is made up of 16 amino acids. CDR3 region: CASSLMAGTGVHEQYF. The CDR3 DNA follows: TGTGCCAGCAGTTTAATGGCGGGGACAGGGGTACACGAGCAGTACTTC.

In this sample, this clone turned up a few times. The rearrangement joins TRBV7-2 to TRBJ2-3, with TRBD2 identical over 9 bases. The junction had 12 bases not matched to a gene; V was cut back by 5 bases and J by 6 bases. Germline CDR1 is SGHTA and CDR2 is FQGNSA. This CDR3 region has 16 residues. CDR3 sequence reads: CASSLVSREGLDTQYF. Here the CDR3 DNA reads TGTGCCAGCAGCCTGGTCTCGCGGGAGGGCCTGGATACGCAGTATTTT.

The chain links TRBV6-6 to TRBJ2-6; no reliable D call. V lost 6 bases and J lost 0, with 9 bases in between. Germline lookup yields CDR1 MNHNY and CDR2 SVGAGI (reference sequence). This CDR3 has 15 amino acids. CDR3 sequence (DNA): TGTGCCAGCAGCTTTAGACACTCTGGGGCCAACGTCCTGACTTTC. It is translated as CASSFRHSGANVLTF.

The V gene is TRBV6-1, the J gene TRBJ2-1; possibly TRBD1 for D (6 bases). Per the germline V gene, CDR1 is MNHNS and CDR2 is SASEGT. The germline V and J ends were trimmed by 1 base and 4 bases, with 8 bases remaining between them. This CDR3 is 14 amino acids long. DNA of the CDR3: TGTGCCAGCAGTGAAGAAGGGGGTTACAATGAGCAGTTCTTC. Its protein product is CASSEEGGYNEQFF.

The chain carries TRBV7-9 and TRBJ2-7; 15 bases are a match to TRBD2. The CDR3 extends over 15 amino acids. V was pared by 5 bases and J by 7 bases, with 6 bases of the junction left unmatched. Germline-derived CDR1 and CDR2 are SEHNR and FQNEAQ (reference sequence). CDR3 protein: CASSPGLAGGGEQYF. The CDR3 region has the DNA TGTGCCAGCAGCCCGGGACTAGCGGGAGGAGGGGAGCAGTACTTC.

This chain uses TRBV7-3 with TRBJ2-4; D possibly matches TRBD1 or TRBD2 (6 bases each). The CDR3 is 15 amino acids. V lost 3 bases to trimming and J lost 7 bases, with 16 bases between them. Germline V CDR1 and CDR2: SGHTA, FQGTGA. The CDR3 region is CASSLSPGAGNIQYF. In DNA form, the CDR3 reads TGTGCCAGCAGCTTGAGTCCGGGGGCCGGGAACATTCAGTACTTC.

The chain joins TRBV6-1 to TRBJ2-5; D unresolved. The CDR3 covers 12 residues. V was trimmed by 6 bases and J by 6 bases, leaving 11 bases between them. Germline lookup yields CDR1 MNHNS and CDR2 SASEGT. CDR3 nucleotides: TGTGCCAGCAGGGCGTATGGGAAGACCCAGTACTTC. It codes for CASRAYGKTQYF.

V usage is TRBV30 and J usage is TRBJ2-5; 9 nucleotides align to TRBD1. Germline loops: CDR1 GTSNPN, CDR2 SVGIG (reference sequence). Trimming at V came to 3 bases and at J to 5 bases, leaving 13 bases not matched to a gene. The CDR3 spans 16 residues. The chain's CDR3 is CAWRKDRGLRGETQYF. DNA of the CDR3: TGTGCCTGGAGGAAGGACAGGGGACTGAGAGGGGAGACCCAGTACTTC.

Concerning this clone: Additional DNA sequences in this sample encode the identical CDR3. CDR3: CASSLAPGLAFYEQYF. CDR3 in DNA: TGCGCCAGCAGCTTGGCTCCGGGACTAGCTTTCTACGAGCAGTACTTC. The chain links TRBV5-1 to TRBJ2-7, with 9 bases aligning to TRBD2. Germline assignment: CDR1 SGHRS and CDR2 YFSETQ. The CDR3 is 16 amino acids. V was clipped by 0 bases and J by 3 bases; unmatched bases: 7. The entire variable domain, with the rest obtained from reference TRBV5-1 and TRBJ2-7, is as follows: KAGVTQTPRYLIKTRGQQVTLSCSPISGHRSVSWYQQTPGQGLQFLFEYFSETQRNKGNFPGRFSGRQFSNSRSEMNVSTLELGDSALYLCASSLAPGLAFYEQYFGPGTRLTVT.

This sequence joins TRBV19 and TRBJ2-3, with 9 bases lining up with TRBD2. With 5 bases clipped from V and 0 bases from J, the junction kept 6 bases outside the gene matches. Germline V gene lookup returns CDR1 LNHDA and CDR2 SQIVND (reference sequence). The CDR3 has 16 amino acids. CDR3 sequence (DNA): TGTGCCAGTAGTGCCGGGACTAGCATCAGCACAGATACGCAGTATTTT. Translating gives CASSAGTSISTDTQYF.

The genes are TRBV5-6 and TRBJ2-1; 14 bases are shared with TRBD2. The CDR3 covers 18 residues. CDR1 SGHDT and CDR2 YYEEEE come from the germline V gene. V shed 0 bases and J 7 bases; nucleotides not matched to a gene: 9. The CDR3 loop reads CASSLEGLAGVRRNEQFF. CDR3 DNA sequence: TGTGCCAGCAGCTTGGAGGGACTAGCGGGAGTAAGAAGAAATGAGCAGTTCTTC.